A single sample is the source of the 23 T cell receptor beta chains below, sequenced in a study of HIV-infected children after antiretroviral therapy interruption. Unique molecular identifiers were included in an RNA-based 3' RACE TCR library. In TCRdb, the 3' RACE reads were re-called with MiXCR into one record per CDR3 protein. The data contain around 50,000 distinct CDR3 sequences, around 4% of them singletons. As for treatment: PENTA 11 planned treatment interruption arm or continuous ART arm. Sequenced material: CD45RA+ CD4+ T cells from PBMCs, pooled from several time points, taken from a donor given antiretroviral therapy, either interrupted or continuous. Subset given: naive CD4+ CD45RA+ CD45RO- T cells. The receptors here all came from a pool of human donors with HIV.

This clonotype has just a few counts. The V and J genes are TRBV28 and TRBJ2-1, with D possibly TRBD2 on 6 matching bases. CDR3 length: 14 residues. Germline CDR1 and CDR2: MDHEN and SYDVKM. Between the trimmed V and J ends, which lost 3 bases and 11 bases, there was a span of 17 bases. CDR3 amino acids: CASSLSDYLNQQFF. The DNA for the CDR3 is TGTGCCAGCAGTTTGTCGGACTACCTAAATCAGCAGTTCTTC. The entire variable domain, with the rest obtained from reference TRBV28 and TRBJ2-1, is as follows: DVKVTQSSRYLVKRTGEKVFLECVQDMDHENMFWYRQDPGLGLRLIYFSYDVKMKEKGDIPEGYSVSREKKERFSLILESASTNQTSMYLCASSLSDYLNQQFFGPGTRLTVL.

This clonotype was found many times. The chain combines TRBV11-2 with TRBJ2-7; a possible D gene is TRBD2 (5 bases). Germline V gene data show CDR1 as SGHAT and CDR2 as FQNNGV. The CDR3 consists of 15 residues. V was cut by 4 bases and J by 4 bases, with 17 bases left in between. CDR3 nucleotide sequence: TGTGCCAGCAGCTCGACGGCCGGGGATTTTTACGAGCAGTACTTC. As protein: CASSSTAGDFYEQYF.

This clonotype was counted at least ten times. The rearrangement links TRBV7-3 to TRBJ2-3, with a tentative D call TRBD1 (5 bases). The CDR3 is made up of 13 amino acids. Per the germline V gene, CDR1 is SGHTA and CDR2 is FQGTGA. V dropped 5 bases and J dropped 2 bases, with 8 bases sitting between them. CDR3 residues: CASSDSNTDTQYF. The CDR3 bases are TGTGCCAGCAGCGACAGTAACACAGATACGCAGTATTTT.

This clonotype was observed at least ten times. This rearrangement joins TRBV7-3 to TRBJ2-3, with a possible D match to TRBD2 (5 bases). This CDR3 has 13 residues. Germline CDR1 reads SGHTA; CDR2 reads FQGTGA. V lost 4 bases, J lost 1 base, and 6 bases lay in between. The CDR3 DNA sequence: TGTGCCAGCAGCTACGGGGGCACAGATACGCAGTATTTT. Its translation: CASSYGGTDTQYF.

This clonotype was recorded many times. This sequence joins TRBV12-3 or TRBV12-4 and TRBJ2-2; no definite D call. Trimming removed 7 bases from V and 13 bases from J, with 13 bases in between. The CDR3 runs 11 residues. The CDR3 DNA sequence: TGTGCCAGCACCAGCACCCAGAGGCTGTTTTTT. Translating gives CASTSTQRLFF.

In this sample, this clonotype turned up a few times. The chain links TRBV2 to TRBJ2-3; D is unclear. There are 15 residues in the CDR3. With 1 base removed from V and 3 bases from J, the gap between germline ends came to 11 bases. Germline CDR1 SNHLY, CDR2 FYNNEI. This CDR3 reads CASSEVLLGTDTQYF. DNA for the CDR3: TGTGCCAGCAGTGAAGTTCTGTTGGGGACAGATACGCAGTATTTT.

This clonotype appeared many times. This chain links TRBV19 with TRBJ1-5; D remains ambiguous. This CDR3 comprises 13 residues. Germline V lookup: CDR1 LNHDA, CDR2 SQIVND (reference sequence). V dropped 9 bases and J dropped 2 bases, with 11 bases sitting between them. CDR3 region: CASGPAGNQPQHF. The CDR3 coding sequence is TGTGCCAGCGGACCGGCGGGCAATCAGCCCCAGCATTTT.

This clonotype came up many times. V usage is TRBV15 and J usage is TRBJ2-7, with D possibly being TRBD1 (6 bases). CDR1 and CDR2 from the germline V gene are LNHNV and YYDKDF (reference sequence). V was shortened by 5 bases and J by 0 bases, with 11 bases between the two germline ends. The CDR3 contains 14 residues. The CDR3 protein is CATSSTRGSYEQYF. DNA for the CDR3: TGTGCCACCAGCTCCACCAGGGGCTCCTACGAGCAGTACTTC.

There are many counts of this clonotype. The CDR3 region has the DNA TGTGCCAGCAGCATTAGCGGCAGCACCTCCTACGAGCAGTACTTC. It translates to CASSISGSTSYEQYF. The chain couples TRBV7-2 to TRBJ2-7; tentative D call: TRBD2 (6 bases). This CDR3 contains 15 residues. V gave up 5 bases and J gave up 0 bases, with 14 bases separating them. Per the germline V gene, CDR1 is SGHTA and CDR2 is FQGNSA.

This clonotype appeared many times. The V and J genes are TRBV12-3 or TRBV12-4 and TRBJ2-3; D not certain. There are 12 residues in the CDR3. V was clipped by 6 bases and J by 0 bases, with 4 bases between them. The chain's CDR3 is CASRHSTDTQYF. For the CDR3, the DNA is TGTGCCAGCAGGCATAGCACAGATACGCAGTATTTT.

This clonotype appeared many times. The chain is built from TRBV6-5 and TRBJ1-1; D remains unclear. The CDR3 extends over 14 amino acids. CDR1 and CDR2 from the germline V gene are MNHEY and SVGAGI. Trimming pared 8 bases from V and 10 bases from J, leaving 23 bases between. This CDR3 is CASGKDNQGTRAFF. In DNA form, the CDR3 reads TGTGCCAGCGGTAAAGACAACCAAGGAACAAGAGCTTTCTTT.

V gene TRBV6-4 combines with J gene TRBJ2-7; D uncertain. The V gene lost 2 bases and the J gene lost 3 bases, with 14 bases spanning the gap. The germline gives CDR1 MRHNA, CDR2 SNTAGT. The CDR3 extends over 15 amino acids. CDR3 nucleotides: TGTGCCAGCAGTGACGGTCCCCCTCTGGGCTACGAGCAGTACTTC. Its translation is CASSDGPPLGYEQYF.

This clonotype has a count of ten or more. The J gene is TRBJ2-1, the V gene TRBV20-1; D remains ambiguous. V was pared by 2 bases and J by 6 bases, with 8 bases between. This CDR3 comprises 12 residues. Germline V CDR1 and CDR2: DFQATT, SNEGSKA (reference sequence). Here the CDR3 DNA reads TGCAGTGCTAGAAGGGCGGTCAATGAGCAGTTCTTC. Encoded protein: CSARRAVNEQFF.

This clonotype was observed many times. The chain combines TRBV7-3 with TRBJ1-2, with 11 bases identical to TRBD1. Germline assignment: CDR1 SGHTA and CDR2 FQGTGA. The V and J ends lost 5 bases and 8 bases, in that order; junction bases with no gene match: 7. The CDR3 runs to 14 residues. CDR3 region: CASSPDRGRGGYTF. The CDR3 DNA reads TGTGCCAGCAGCCCGGACAGGGGGCGTGGAGGCTACACCTTC.

A word on this clonotype: A much more abundant neighbour one base away suggests this may be a read error. V is TRBV27 and J is TRBJ1-5; 9 positions match TRBD1. Germline-derived CDR1 and CDR2 are MNHEY and SMNVEV (reference sequence). The CDR3 is 17 residues long. DNA for the CDR3: TGTGCCAGCAGTTTAAACTTCCCGGGACAGGGTAATCGGCCCCAGCATTTT. This translates into CASSLNFPGQGNRPQHF.

This clonotype has more than one count but fewer than ten. V and J are TRBV2 and TRBJ1-3; no firm D call. V dropped 8 bases and J dropped 6 bases, with 8 bases sitting between them. In germline, CDR1 is SNHLY, CDR2 FYNNEI. CDR3 length: 11 amino acids. CDR3 nucleotides: TGTGCCAGCGGTTGGTCAAACACCATATATTTT. It codes for CASGWSNTIYF.

This clonotype has a count of ten or more. The CDR3 here is CASSLKGLSGELFF. As DNA, the CDR3 is TGTGCCAGCAGCTTGAAGGGATTGAGCGGGGAGCTGTTTTTT. The chain employs TRBV7-9 and TRBJ2-2; no definite D call. Germline-derived CDR1 and CDR2 are SEHNR and FQNEAQ (reference sequence). V was trimmed by 3 bases and J by 7 bases, leaving 12 bases between them. CDR3 size: 14 residues.

The V gene is TRBV29-1, the J gene TRBJ2-3, with TRBD2 identical over 7 bases. Per the germline V gene, CDR1 is SQVTM and CDR2 is ANQGSEA. The V segment lost 0 bases and the J segment 4 bases; nucleotides outside the gene matches: 10. The length of the CDR3 is 16 residues. CDR3 loop: CSVEDSSAGDSDTQYF. The CDR3, as DNA: TGCAGCGTTGAAGACTCTTCGGCGGGAGATTCAGATACGCAGTATTTT.

In this sample, this clonotype turned up many times. This chain links TRBV7-9 with TRBJ2-3; D possibly corresponds to TRBD1 (6 bases). The CDR3 covers 15 residues. Trimming removed 3 bases at V and 3 bases at J, with 13 bases between. The germline V gene encodes CDR1 SEHNR and CDR2 FQNEAQ (reference sequence). The CDR3: CASSLDSLRTDTQYF. The CDR3 DNA follows: TGTGCCAGCAGCTTGGACAGCCTTCGTACAGATACGCAGTATTTT.

The table lists this clonotype with a few counts. This sequence joins TRBV5-1 and TRBJ2-7, with D unclear. Germline assignment: CDR1 SGHRS and CDR2 YFSETQ. Trimming stripped 0 bases from V and 2 bases from J, with 6 bases between. The CDR3 contains 13 residues. This CDR3 reads CASSLGGPYEQYF. The CDR3 DNA sequence: TGCGCCAGCAGCTTGGGAGGACCCTACGAGCAGTACTTC.

This clonotype has a count of ten or more. The chain combines TRBV20-1 with TRBJ2-1; D is unresolved. The CDR3 consists of 10 residues. The V end lost 5 bases, the J end lost 5 bases, and 4 bases lay between the germline ends. Germline CDR1 is DFQATT and CDR2 is SNEGSKA (reference sequence). The chain's CDR3 is CSAEDNEQFF. CDR3 sequence (DNA): TGCAGTGCTGAGGACAATGAGCAGTTCTTC.

This clonotype was recorded many times. This chain uses TRBV5-5 with TRBJ2-7; D gene uncertain. CDR1 SGHKS and CDR2 YYEKEE come from the germline V gene (reference sequence). Trimming removed 0 bases from V and 0 bases from J, with 13 bases in between. The CDR3 contains 16 residues. The CDR3 spells CASSLGPTDHSYEQYF. Here the CDR3 DNA reads TGTGCCAGCAGCTTGGGTCCGACGGACCACTCCTACGAGCAGTACTTC.

This clonotype was found many times. V usage is TRBV14 and J usage is TRBJ1-2; D might be TRBD1 (6 bases). This CDR3 has 12 amino acids. Trimming took off 2 bases at V and 8 bases at J, with 9 bases between the two ends. Germline values: CDR1 SGHDN, CDR2 FVKESK. The CDR3 loop reads CASSQHREGYTF. CDR3 nucleotides: TGTGCCAGCAGCCAACACAGGGAAGGCTACACCTTC.